A selection of T cell receptor beta chains follows, all from one sample in a study of Graves' ophthalmopathy and Graves' hyperthyroidism. MiXCR was run by TCRdb on the multiplex PCR reads, yielding one entry per CDR3 protein. The repertoire holds about 740,000 distinct CDR3 sequences, roughly 41% seen once, with approximately 46% in the top ten. Sequencing was carried out using peripheral blood. The receptor set was obtained from an adult man with Graves' ophthalmopathy. CDR3s include the opening cysteine and the closing phenylalanine or tryptophan. A D gene is named only where the DNA matches it firmly. The size field is filled for only some rows; it gives once, few, many or a size class.

clone_size: NA; j_call: TRBJ1-2; d_call: NA; v_call: TRBV2; cdr3_aa: CASRVMYGYTF
clone_size: NA; j_call: TRBJ1-4; d_call: NA; v_call: TRBV29-1; cdr3_aa: CSVGQNYEKLFF
clone_size: NA; j_call: TRBJ2-5; d_call: NA; v_call: TRBV7-3; cdr3_aa: CASSPGAGQEAQYF
clone_size: NA; j_call: TRBJ2-7; d_call: NA; v_call: TRBV5-1; cdr3_aa: CASSLVASVAEQYF
clone_size: many; j_call: TRBJ2-5; d_call: NA; v_call: TRBV25-1; cdr3_aa: CASSEYDGGRETQYF
clone_size: NA; j_call: TRBJ2-5; d_call: TRBD2; v_call: TRBV25-1; cdr3_aa: CASSPLSGGARETQYF
clone_size: once; j_call: TRBJ1-2; d_call: NA; v_call: TRBV25-1; cdr3_aa: CASNEPGADRYGYTF
clone_size: many; j_call: TRBJ2-7; d_call: NA; v_call: TRBV10-2; cdr3_aa: CASSESTPFEQYF
clone_size: NA; j_call: TRBJ2-7; d_call: NA; v_call: TRBV7-9; cdr3_aa: CASSSVGEEDEQYF
clone_size: NA; j_call: TRBJ1-3; d_call: NA; v_call: TRBV7-9; cdr3_aa: CASSSHVGGRTGNTIYF
clone_size: NA; j_call: TRBJ1-1; d_call: NA; v_call: TRBV10-3; cdr3_aa: CAISEPGVGNTKAFF
clone_size: NA; j_call: TRBJ2-5; d_call: TRBD1; v_call: TRBV6-6; cdr3_aa: CASSYSIGTGKETQYF
clone_size: few; j_call: TRBJ1-4; d_call: NA; v_call: TRBV7-9; cdr3_aa: CASSLGGQYDEKLFF
clone_size: many; j_call: TRBJ2-6; d_call: NA; v_call: TRBV7-2; cdr3_aa: CASRRDGANVLTF
clone_size: NA; j_call: TRBJ1-2; d_call: NA; v_call: TRBV19; cdr3_aa: CASNRRAGADYGYTF
clone_size: few; j_call: TRBJ2-7; d_call: NA; v_call: TRBV6-5; cdr3_aa: CASGYRTAYEQYF
clone_size: NA; j_call: TRBJ1-2; d_call: NA; v_call: TRBV7-9; cdr3_aa: CASSLVDSVYGYTF
clone_size: few; j_call: TRBJ1-6; d_call: TRBD1; v_call: TRBV5-6; cdr3_aa: CASSLVAGQGSPLHF
clone_size: many; j_call: TRBJ1-2; d_call: NA; v_call: TRBV7-9; cdr3_aa: CASSSTDGYTF
clone_size: many; j_call: TRBJ1-2; d_call: TRBD1; v_call: TRBV7-8; cdr3_aa: CASSFPRTGLDGYTF
clone_size: few; j_call: TRBJ1-5; d_call: TRBD1; v_call: TRBV20-1; cdr3_aa: CSARLGQGARNQPQHF
clone_size: few; j_call: TRBJ1-5; d_call: NA; v_call: TRBV10-3; cdr3_aa: CASSYGRTQPQHF